Shown below are 32 T cell receptor beta chains from a single sample sequenced in a study of blood T cells in healthy people across ages (dated by TCRdb to about 2015). The protocol used for the library was 5' RACE. Reads for this sample came from an Illumina HiSeq 2500. A second about 7 to 11 cycle PCR used a sample-barcoded 5' primer and a J-beta primer mix. The public reads were reprocessed in TCRdb via fastp at Q25 and MiXCR, keeping in-frame beta chains. Here each entry gathers all rows of one CDR3 protein and keeps the most common genes and DNA. This sample lists 550,000 to 600,000 distinct CDR3 sequences; roughly 43% were detected once. The ten most abundant clones make up around 24% of the sample. Sequences were obtained from blood. Every receptor here comes from a man aged 80 or over in good health.

The V and J genes are TRBV7-9 and TRBJ1-4, with D uncertain. V was trimmed by 1 base and J by 6 bases, leaving 9 bases between them. The V gene's germline CDR1 is SEHNR and CDR2 FQNEAQ (reference sequence). CDR3 length equals 14 residues. The CDR3 region is CASSLGGLDEKLFF. The CDR3 nucleotides read TGTGCCAGCAGCTTAGGGGGTCTGGATGAAAAACTGTTTTTT. Drawing the rest from reference TRBV7-9 and TRBJ1-4, the complete variable domain is DTGVSQNPRHKITKRGQNVTFRCDPISEHNRLYWYRQTLGQGPEFLTYFQNEAQLEKSRLLSDRFSAERPKGSFSTLEIQRTEQGDSAMYLCASSLGGLDEKLFFGSGTQLSVL.

The V call is TRBV20-1, the J call TRBJ2-1, with 9 bases fitting TRBD2. Trimming cost V 3 bases and J 10 bases; bases outside gene matches: 7. Germline CDR1 reads DFQATT; CDR2 reads SNEGSKA (reference sequence). The CDR3 is 13 residues long. The CDR3 sequence is CSASAGGGYEQFF. The DNA for the CDR3 is TGCAGTGCTAGCGCGGGAGGGGGCTACGAGCAGTTCTTC.

The genes are TRBV28 and TRBJ2-7, with D hard to call. Germline V gene lookup returns CDR1 MDHEN and CDR2 SYDVKM. V lost 3 bases to trimming and J lost 2 bases, with 17 bases between them. This CDR3 has 16 amino acids. The CDR3, as DNA: TGTGCCAGCAGTTTCGAGGCCGGTAGCCAGCCCTACGAGCAGTACTTC. Translation gives CASSFEAGSQPYEQYF.

This rearrangement joins TRBV5-6 to TRBJ2-5, with 8 bases aligning to TRBD1. The CDR3 is 14 residues long. Germline loops: CDR1 SGHDT, CDR2 YYEEEE. The ends lost 4 bases at V and 1 base at J; junction bases unmatched: 3. CDR3 bases: TGTGCCAGCAGCCTACAGGGGGTCCAAGAGACCCAGTACTTC. As protein: CASSLQGVQETQYF.

The chain combines TRBV12-5 with TRBJ2-1, with D possibly being TRBD2 (7 bases). This CDR3 is built from 18 residues. Germline assignment: CDR1 LGHNT and CDR2 FRNRAP. Deletions cut 3 bases from V and 4 bases from J, with 22 bases between. This chain's CDR3 is CASGFFGGGGGTYNEQFF. The CDR3 DNA is TGTGCTAGTGGTTTTTTTGGAGGAGGGGGGGGAACATACAATGAGCAGTTCTTC.

This clonotype showed up just a few times. A much larger clonotype is one base distant, so this may be a read error. The chain combines TRBV7-3 with TRBJ2-1; no clear D. The germline V and J ends were trimmed by 5 bases and 4 bases, with 9 bases remaining between them. The CDR3 extends over 13 amino acids. Germline V gene data show CDR1 as SGHTA and CDR2 as FQGTGA. The CDR3 DNA follows: TGTGCCAGCAGCGCAGGACGGTACAATGAGCAGTTCTTC. Translating it yields CASSAGRYNEQFF.

This clonotype was seen a few times. CDR3 bases: TGTGCCTGGAGTGTAGGAGGGGGAGGATACAATGAGCAGTTCTTC. Its translation: CAWSVGGGGYNEQFF. The V and J genes are TRBV30 and TRBJ2-1; possibly TRBD1 or TRBD2 for D (6 bases each). In germline, CDR1 is GTSNPN, CDR2 SVGIG (reference sequence). The CDR3 runs 15 residues. The V and J ends lost 0 bases and 4 bases respectively, with 13 bases between them.

The chain uses TRBV20-1 and TRBJ2-5, with D unclear. Per the germline V gene, CDR1 is DFQATT and CDR2 is SNEGSKA (reference sequence). V lost 4 bases, J lost 3 bases, and 6 bases lay in between. This CDR3 has 11 amino acids. This chain's CDR3 is CSAKDEETQYF. For the CDR3, the DNA is TGCAGTGCTAAGGACGAAGAGACCCAGTACTTC.

The J gene is TRBJ2-3, the V gene TRBV29-1; D not resolved. The CDR3 extends over 13 amino acids. Germline V lookup: CDR1 SQVTM, CDR2 ANQGSEA. Trimming stripped 4 bases from V and 6 bases from J, with 14 bases between. CDR3 bases: TGCAGCGTTGGACCCCCGCCTAGTGATACGCAGTATTTT. Its translation is CSVGPPPSDTQYF.

Notes on this clonotype: A much larger clone is a single base away; this may be a read error. The rearrangement uses TRBV6-6 and TRBJ1-1, with D possibly TRBD1 on 5 matching bases. Trimming took off 4 bases at V and 7 bases at J, with 25 bases between the two ends. The CDR3 loop spans 17 amino acids. Germline lookup yields CDR1 MNHNY and CDR2 SVGAGI (reference sequence). CDR3: CASSCGSRRTTMDEAFF. In DNA, the CDR3 is TGTGCCAGCAGTTGCGGATCCCGTAGGACAACGATGGATGAAGCTTTCTTT.

The chain is built from TRBV28 and TRBJ2-1, with 10 bases that match TRBD1. Looked up from germline, CDR1 is MDHEN and CDR2 is SYDVKM. This CDR3 is 15 amino acids long. Trimming removed 5 bases from V and 7 bases from J; junction bases left unmatched: 8. In DNA form, the CDR3 reads TGTGCCAGCAGTACCCCGGGACAGGGGTTTAATGAGCAGTTCTTC. It is translated as CASSTPGQGFNEQFF.

This clonotype was recorded once. The V call is TRBV5-5, the J call TRBJ1-5; D might be TRBD1 (6 bases). Trimming removed 3 bases at V and 1 base at J, with 11 bases between. The CDR3 sequence is 15 residues long. In germline, CDR1 is SGHKS, CDR2 YYEKEE (reference sequence). The DNA for the CDR3 is TGTGCCAGCAGCTCGGGGGCGGTGAGCAATCAGCCCCAGCATTTT. Amino acids: CASSSGAVSNQPQHF.

In its sample, this clonotype was seen many times. V and J are TRBV6-5 and TRBJ2-1; no reliable D call. CDR1 is MNHEY, CDR2 SVGAGI, per germline. The CDR3 runs 16 residues. V dropped 2 bases and J dropped 0 bases, with 11 bases sitting between them. CDR3 coding DNA: TGTGCCAGCAGTTACCAACACACGAGCTCCTACAATGAGCAGTTCTTC. It specifies CASSYQHTSSYNEQFF.

The chain carries TRBV4-1 and TRBJ2-3; D possibly matches TRBD1 or TRBD2 (5 bases each). CDR1 and CDR2 from the germline V gene are MGHRA and YSYEKL. This CDR3 is 14 amino acids long. Trimming left V 8 bases short and J 5 bases short, with 17 bases between. The CDR3 region has the DNA TGCGCCAGCGGAGCCGGGACCGCCTTAGATACGCAGTATTTT. Its protein product is CASGAGTALDTQYF.

This clonotype was recorded at least ten times. The chain couples TRBV20-1 to TRBJ2-1; 10 bases are shared with TRBD2. This CDR3 has 21 residues. From germline, CDR1 is DFQATT and CDR2 SNEGSKA (reference sequence). The V segment lost 0 bases and the J segment 0 bases; nucleotides outside the gene matches: 17. The CDR3 region is CSAREGASLAGGQTSYNEQFF. CDR3 DNA: TGCAGTGCTAGAGAGGGTGCGAGTTTAGCGGGGGGCCAAACCTCCTACAATGAGCAGTTCTTC.

The genes are TRBV6-1 and TRBJ2-5; 8 bases match TRBD2. The CDR3 sequence is 16 residues long. The germline V gene encodes CDR1 MNHNS and CDR2 SASEGT. V dropped 4 bases and J dropped 1; count of bases not matched to a gene: 8. The CDR3 reads CASSVSGGGLQETQYF. CDR3 in DNA: TGTGCCAGCAGTGTCTCGGGGGGGGGCCTCCAAGAGACCCAGTACTTC.

The CDR3 reads CASSESGTGDRFIQYF. The CDR3 bases are TGCGCCAGCAGTGAGTCAGGGACAGGGGATCGGTTCATTCAGTACTTC. The gene calls are TRBV10-2 and TRBJ2-7; the match to TRBD1 covers 10 bases. The J call may be in error: the DNA end matches TRBJ2-4 better. This CDR3 spans 16 amino acids. CDR1 and CDR2 (germline): WSHSY, SAAADI.

The genes are TRBV7-2 and TRBJ1-6, with 10 bases lining up with TRBD1. Losses at the gene ends were 4 bases for V and 8 bases for J; bases not matched to a gene: 5. This CDR3 spans 15 amino acids. CDR1 and CDR2 from the germline V gene are SGHTA and FQGNSA. The CDR3 nucleotides read TGTGCCAGCAGCTCGGGACAGGGGTATCATTCACCCCTCCACTTT. Translation gives CASSSGQGYHSPLHF.

This chain joins TRBV7-9 and TRBJ2-5, with D perhaps matching TRBD1 (6 bases). CDR3 length equals 16 residues. Trimming shortened V by 5 bases and J by 6 bases, and 22 bases separated the two germline ends. Germline CDR1 SEHNR, CDR2 FQNEAQ (reference sequence). In DNA, the CDR3 is TGTGCCAGCAGCCTACCTTCTCAGGGGCCTCAGAAGACCCAGTACTTC. Translation gives CASSLPSQGPQKTQYF. The whole variable domain, filled in from reference TRBV7-9 and TRBJ2-5, reads DTGVSQNPRHKITKRGQNVTFRCDPISEHNRLYWYRQTLGQGPEFLTYFQNEAQLEKSRLLSDRFSAERPKGSFSTLEIQRTEQGDSAMYLCASSLPSQGPQKTQYFGPGTRLLVL.

This sequence joins TRBV10-3 and TRBJ1-4; unclear D gene. Germline V lookup: CDR1 ENHRY, CDR2 SYGVKD. V was cut by 2 bases and J by 7 bases, with 14 bases left in between. The CDR3 covers 15 residues. The CDR3 reads CAISETHDLSEKLFF. For the CDR3, the DNA is TGTGCCATCAGTGAGACCCACGATTTGAGTGAAAAACTGTTTTTT.

The gene calls are TRBV5-1 and TRBJ1-2; D gene uncertain. The CDR3 runs to 13 residues. Germline V gene sequence: CDR1 SGHRS, CDR2 YFSETQ. V was trimmed by 1 base and J by 8 bases, leaving 12 bases between them. The chain's CDR3 is CASSLMGLEGYTF. DNA of the CDR3: TGCGCCAGCAGCTTGATGGGGTTGGAAGGCTACACCTTC. The full variable domain, completed using reference TRBV5-1 and TRBJ1-2, is KAGVTQTPRYLIKTRGQQVTLSCSPISGHRSVSWYQQTPGQGLQFLFEYFSETQRNKGNFPGRFSGRQFSNSRSEMNVSTLELGDSALYLCASSLMGLEGYTFGSGTRLTVV.

This chain uses TRBV29-1 with TRBJ2-7; D unresolved. There are 13 residues in the CDR3. Looked up from germline, CDR1 is SQVTM and CDR2 is ANQGSEA. V lost 8 bases to trimming and J lost 0 bases, with 14 bases between them. CDR3 in DNA: TGCAGCTTGAGTGAGAAATACTCCTACGAGCAGTACTTC. It specifies CSLSEKYSYEQYF.

The V and J genes are TRBV5-1 and TRBJ2-3, with 12 bases that match TRBD1. CDR1 is SGHRS, CDR2 YFSETQ, per germline. CDR3 length: 17 amino acids. J lost 5 bases, V lost 5 bases, and 12 bases had no gene match. The CDR3 DNA follows: TGCGCCAGCAGTCAAGAACCCGGGACAGGGGGCAGAGATACGCAGTATTTT. Amino acid sequence: CASSQEPGTGGRDTQYF.

The chain links TRBV20-1 to TRBJ2-7; D is perhaps TRBD2 (5 bases). The germline V and J ends were trimmed by 1 base and 5 bases, with 9 bases remaining between them. Per the germline V gene, CDR1 is DFQATT and CDR2 is SNEGSKA (reference sequence). CDR3 size: 12 residues. The CDR3 is CSARAGGDEQYF. CDR3 coding DNA: TGCAGTGCTAGAGCCGGAGGCGACGAGCAGTACTTC.

The chain couples TRBV7-2 to TRBJ2-1; 7 nucleotides align to TRBD2. This CDR3 is 15 amino acids long. The germline V gene has CDR1 SGHTA and CDR2 FQGNSA. Trimming at V came to 2 bases and at J to 7 bases, leaving 8 bases not matched to a gene. In DNA, the CDR3 is TGTGCCAGCAGCTTAACGGGAGGCGGGAATAATGAGCAGTTCTTC. Protein: CASSLTGGGNNEQFF.

This clonotype was observed a few times. V usage is TRBV4-3 and J usage is TRBJ2-7; D perhaps matches TRBD2 (6 bases). This CDR3 spans 14 amino acids. V dropped 3 bases and J dropped 5 bases, with 14 bases sitting between them. Germline V lookup: CDR1 LGHNA, CDR2 YSLEER. In nucleotides, the CDR3 is TGCGCCAGCAGCCAGGCCACTAGCAGTCACGAGCAGTACTTC. Amino acids: CASSQATSSHEQYF.

In this sample, this clonotype turned up a few times. V and J are TRBV29-1 and TRBJ2-7; 9 bases fit TRBD1. The CDR3 length is 13 residues. Unmatched junction bases numbered 6, after V lost 5 bases and J lost 4 bases. Germline V lookup: CDR1 SQVTM, CDR2 ANQGSEA. The CDR3 DNA follows: TGCAGCGTTCCCGGGACAGGGCAATACGAGCAGTACTTC. This gives the protein CSVPGTGQYEQYF.

This clonotype was detected only a few times. This sequence joins TRBV2 and TRBJ1-5; D gene ambiguous. V was clipped by 0 bases and J by 2 bases, with 23 bases between them. The CDR3 contains 20 residues. Per the germline V gene, CDR1 is SNHLY and CDR2 is FYNNEI. The CDR3 loop reads CASSEADDSPAPSGNQPQHF. CDR3 sequence (DNA): TGTGCCAGCAGTGAAGCAGATGATAGCCCAGCACCCAGTGGCAATCAGCCCCAGCATTTT.

The gene calls are TRBV20-1 and TRBJ2-1; D is ambiguous. Germline-derived CDR1 and CDR2 are DFQATT and SNEGSKA (reference sequence). With 2 bases removed from V and 12 bases from J, the gap between germline ends came to 14 bases. CDR3 length: 12 residues. The CDR3 sequence: CSARQTSGWQFF. The DNA for the CDR3 is TGCAGTGCTAGACAGACGTCGGGTTGGCAGTTCTTC.

The V gene is TRBV6-5, the J gene TRBJ2-1, with 10 bases lining up with TRBD2. Germline V lookup: CDR1 MNHEY, CDR2 SVGAGI. With 6 bases clipped from V and 5 bases from J, the junction kept 16 bases outside the gene matches. The CDR3 runs 18 residues. CDR3 nucleotide sequence: TGTGCCAGCAGCTTAGACTCGGTAGCGGGGGGACCCAACAATGAGCAGTTCTTC. Protein sequence: CASSLDSVAGGPNNEQFF.

The V and J genes are TRBV15 and TRBJ2-7, with D perhaps matching TRBD1 (6 bases). Trimming left V 8 bases short and J 2 bases short, with 16 bases between. In germline, CDR1 is LNHNV, CDR2 YYDKDF (reference sequence). The CDR3 contains 14 residues. CDR3 sequence reads: CATCGDRIPYEQYF. The DNA for the CDR3 is TGTGCCACCTGCGGCGACAGGATCCCCTACGAGCAGTACTTC.

The DNA of the CDR3 is TGTGCCAGCAGCCAAACTAGGTGGCCGAATTCACCCCTCCACTTT. Translation gives CASSQTRWPNSPLHF. The chain is built from TRBV3-1 and TRBJ1-6; D unresolved. The germline V gene encodes CDR1 LGHDT and CDR2 YNNKEL (reference sequence). CDR3 size: 15 residues. V was cut by 2 bases and J by 7 bases, with 12 bases left in between. The full variable domain, its missing parts supplied by reference TRBV3-1 and TRBJ1-6, is DTAVSQTPKYLVTQMGNDKSIKCEQNLGHDTMYWYKQDSKKFLKIMFSYNNKELIINETVPNRFSPKSPDKAHLNLHINSLELGDSAVYFCASSQTRWPNSPLHFGNGTRLTVT.